This T cell receptor (beta chain) was identified in a study of blood T cell repertoires in COVID-19. Study at large: Whether acute or convalescent, the COVID-19 samples came from the United States, Italy and Spain.

V gave up 3 bases and J gave up 0 bases; unmatched junction bases: 10. This CDR3 has 17 residues. From germline, CDR1 is KGHSH and CDR2 LQKENI. Original methodology: Reference gene primer amplification yielded estimated nucleated cell counts. Measured with immunoSEQ multiplex PCR; TCRdb has only the in-frame clones, and not every one. V and J calls and clone size are those listed in that table; D and trimming were worked out from the DNA. The sample yields about 200,000 clones, around nine tenths seen once. Seattle-derived patients entered the study during active infection and were followed longitudinally.

The sequence came from a man aged 55 to 70 with COVID-19, enrolled during active disease. Sequencing used peripheral blood. The chain carries TRBV18 and TRBJ1-1, with 7 nucleotides matching TRBD1. The chain's CDR3 is CASSPFPLQGMNTEAFF. The CDR3 DNA is TGTGCCAGCTCACCGTTCCCACTACAGGGGATGAACACTGAAGCTTTCTTT.